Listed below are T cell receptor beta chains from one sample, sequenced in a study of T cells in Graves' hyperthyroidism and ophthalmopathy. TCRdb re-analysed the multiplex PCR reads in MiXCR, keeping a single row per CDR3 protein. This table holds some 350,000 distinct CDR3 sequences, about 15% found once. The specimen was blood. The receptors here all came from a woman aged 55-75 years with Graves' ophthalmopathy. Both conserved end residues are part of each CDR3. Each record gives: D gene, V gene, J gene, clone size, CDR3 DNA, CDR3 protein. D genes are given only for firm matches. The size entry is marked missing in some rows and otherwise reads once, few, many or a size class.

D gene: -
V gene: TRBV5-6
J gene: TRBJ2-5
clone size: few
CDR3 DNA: TGTGCCAGCAGCCCGGGGGGACACGAGGAGACCCAGTACTTC
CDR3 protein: CASSPGGHEETQYF

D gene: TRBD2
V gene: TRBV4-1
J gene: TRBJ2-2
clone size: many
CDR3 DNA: TGCGCCAGCAGCCAGTACGGACTAGCCGGGGAGCTGTTTTTT
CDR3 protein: CASSQYGLAGELFF

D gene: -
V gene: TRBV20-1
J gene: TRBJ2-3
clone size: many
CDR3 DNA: TGCAGTGCTACCCACCGGGCAGGGGACACAGATACGCAGTATTTT
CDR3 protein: CSATHRAGDTDTQYF

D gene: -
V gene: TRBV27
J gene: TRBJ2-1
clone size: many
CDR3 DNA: TGTGCCAGCAGTTTATCGCACAGAAACAATGAGCAGTTCTTC
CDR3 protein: CASSLSHRNNEQFF

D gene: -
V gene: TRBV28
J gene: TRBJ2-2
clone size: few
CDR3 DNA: TGTGCCACAAGACAGGGGCTAGCGGTTATAGCCGGGGAGCTGTTTTTT
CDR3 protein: CATRQGLAVIAGELFF

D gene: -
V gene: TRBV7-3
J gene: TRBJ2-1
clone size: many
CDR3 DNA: TGTGCCAGCAGCTTACTGTCAACCCGGGGCCATTACAATGAGCAGTTCTTC
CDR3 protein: CASSLLSTRGHYNEQFF

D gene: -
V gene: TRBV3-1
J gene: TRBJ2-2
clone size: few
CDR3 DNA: TGTGCCAGTAGGAGGGCCACCGGGGAGCTGTTTTTT
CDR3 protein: CASRRATGELFF

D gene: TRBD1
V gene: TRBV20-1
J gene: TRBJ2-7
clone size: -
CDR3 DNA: TGCAGTGCAGTGCCCCGGGACAGGGGCTACGAGCAGTACTTC
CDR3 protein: CSAVPRDRGYEQYF

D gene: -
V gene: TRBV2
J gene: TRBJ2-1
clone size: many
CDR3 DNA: TGTGCCAGCAGTCCTAGGCTCCGCTCCTACAATGAGCAGTTCTTC
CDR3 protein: CASSPRLRSYNEQFF

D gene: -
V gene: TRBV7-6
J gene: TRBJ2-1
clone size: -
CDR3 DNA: TGTGCCAGCAGCCGCGGAGGGTGGGGGTACAATGAGCAGTTCTTC
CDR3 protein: CASSRGGWGYNEQFF

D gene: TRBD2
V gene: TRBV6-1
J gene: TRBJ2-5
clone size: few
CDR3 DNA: TGTGCCAGCAGTTATTCTAGCGGGAGGGCGGGAGAGACCCAGTACTTC
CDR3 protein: CASSYSSGRAGETQYF

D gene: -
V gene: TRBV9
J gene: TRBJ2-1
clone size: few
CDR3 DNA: TGTGCCAGCAGCGTAGGGGAAATTGAGCAGTTCTTC
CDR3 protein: CASSVGEIEQFF

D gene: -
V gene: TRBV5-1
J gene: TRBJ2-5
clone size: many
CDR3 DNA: TGCGCCAGCAGCTTGGAGGGACGGGGTTTAGAGACCCAGTACTTC
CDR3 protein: CASSLEGRGLETQYF

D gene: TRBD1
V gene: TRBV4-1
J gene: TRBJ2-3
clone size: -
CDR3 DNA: TGCGCCAGCAGCCAAGTGGGGACAGCCACAGATACGCAGTATTTT
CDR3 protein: CASSQVGTATDTQYF

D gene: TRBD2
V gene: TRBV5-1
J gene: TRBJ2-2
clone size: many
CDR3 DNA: TGCGCCAGCAGCTTGGGCGGGAGGGCCGCCGGGGAGCTGTTTTTT
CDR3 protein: CASSLGGRAAGELFF

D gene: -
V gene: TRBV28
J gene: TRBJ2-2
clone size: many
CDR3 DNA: TGTGCCAGCAGTTTACTGGTCGCCCGATCTGGGGAGCTGTTTTTT
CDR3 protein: CASSLLVARSGELFF

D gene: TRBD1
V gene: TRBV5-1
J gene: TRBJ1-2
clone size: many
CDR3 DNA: TGCGCCAGCAGCTTCGGACAGGGAGAAGAGGGTGGCTACACCTTC
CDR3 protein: CASSFGQGEEGGYTF

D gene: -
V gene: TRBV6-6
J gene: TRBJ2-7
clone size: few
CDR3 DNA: TGTGCCAGCAGTTACTCGAATCCAGGGGTCTACGAGCAGTACTTC
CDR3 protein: CASSYSNPGVYEQYF

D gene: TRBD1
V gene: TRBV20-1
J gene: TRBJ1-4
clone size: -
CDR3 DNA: TGCAGTGCTGGAGGACAGGGGGCGACTAATGGAAAACTGTTTTTT
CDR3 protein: CSAGGQGATNGKLFF

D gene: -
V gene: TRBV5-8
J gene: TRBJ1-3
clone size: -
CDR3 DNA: TGTGCCAGCAGCCCCGACCCGGGGGGGACTTCTGGAAACACCATATATTTT
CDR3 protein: CASSPDPGGTSGNTIYF

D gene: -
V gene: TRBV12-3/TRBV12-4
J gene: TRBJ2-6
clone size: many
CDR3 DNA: TGTGCCAGCAGTTTAGCGCTAGTCGGAACCTCTGGGGCCAACGTCCTGACTTTC
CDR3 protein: CASSLALVGTSGANVLTF

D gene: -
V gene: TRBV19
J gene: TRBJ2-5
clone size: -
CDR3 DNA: TGTGCCAGTCAAAAAGGTCCAGGGGGGCAACAAGAGACCCAGTACTTC
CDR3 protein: CASQKGPGGQQETQYF

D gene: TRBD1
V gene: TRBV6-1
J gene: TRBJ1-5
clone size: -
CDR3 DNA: TGTGCCAGCAACCAACGGCCTACAGGGGTGGGTGAGCCCCAGCATTTT
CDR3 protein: CASNQRPTGVGEPQHF

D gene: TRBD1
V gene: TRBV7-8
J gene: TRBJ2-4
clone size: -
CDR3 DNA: TGTGCCAGCAGCCTGGACAGGGGATTAGCCAAAAACATTCAGTACTTC
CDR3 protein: CASSLDRGLAKNIQYF

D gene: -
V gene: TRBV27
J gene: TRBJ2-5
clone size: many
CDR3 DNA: TGTGCCAGCAGTTTACGTGAGAAGGAGACCCAGTACTTC
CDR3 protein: CASSLREKETQYF

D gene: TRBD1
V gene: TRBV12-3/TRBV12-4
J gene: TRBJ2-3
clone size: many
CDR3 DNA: TGTGCCAGCAGCCAGGGACAGGGAGCAGATACGCAGTATTTT
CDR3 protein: CASSQGQGADTQYF

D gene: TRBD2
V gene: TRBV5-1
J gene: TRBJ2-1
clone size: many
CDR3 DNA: TGCGCCAGCAGCTACCTAGCGGGAGCCTACAATGAGCAGTTCTTC
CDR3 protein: CASSYLAGAYNEQFF

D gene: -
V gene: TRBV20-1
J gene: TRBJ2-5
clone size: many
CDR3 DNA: TGCAGTGCCCCGCCTGAACATCTAGCGCGGGAGACCCAGTACTTC
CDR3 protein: CSAPPEHLARETQYF

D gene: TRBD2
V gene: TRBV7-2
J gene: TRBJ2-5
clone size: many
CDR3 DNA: TGTGCCAGCAAGGCGCTCTTGTCCGGGGGGGAGACCCAGTACTTC
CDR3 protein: CASKALLSGGETQYF

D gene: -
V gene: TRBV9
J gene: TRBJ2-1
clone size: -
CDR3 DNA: TGTGCCAGCAGCGTAGACCTAGCTCGGGTGGGAAATGAGCAGTTCTTC
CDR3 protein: CASSVDLARVGNEQFF

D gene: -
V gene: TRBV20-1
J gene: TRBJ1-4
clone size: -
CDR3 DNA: TGCAATGCAACGCCAACCGCAACTAATGAAAAACTGTTTTTT
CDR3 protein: CNATPTATNEKLFF

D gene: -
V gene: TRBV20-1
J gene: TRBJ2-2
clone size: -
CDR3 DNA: TGCAGTGCTATAGCGGAAGGGAACACCGGGGAGCTGTTTTTT
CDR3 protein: CSAIAEGNTGELFF

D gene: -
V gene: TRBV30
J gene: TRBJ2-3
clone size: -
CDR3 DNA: TGTGCCTGGAGCGTTGGTGGTTTTCGCACAGATACGCAGTATTTT
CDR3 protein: CAWSVGGFRTDTQYF

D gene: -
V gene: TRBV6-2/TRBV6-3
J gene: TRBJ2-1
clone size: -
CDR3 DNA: TGTGCCAGCAGCCGGGGAGTGGTTTCCTACAATGAGCAGTTCTTC
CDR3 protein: CASSRGVVSYNEQFF

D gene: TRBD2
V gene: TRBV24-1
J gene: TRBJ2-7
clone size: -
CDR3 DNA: TGTGCCACCAGTGAGTCACTAGCGAACGAGCAGTACTTC
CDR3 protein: CATSESLANEQYF

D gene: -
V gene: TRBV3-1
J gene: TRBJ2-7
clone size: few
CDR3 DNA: TGTGCCAGCAGCCAAGATTATGGCCTCTACGAGCAGTACTTC
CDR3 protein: CASSQDYGLYEQYF

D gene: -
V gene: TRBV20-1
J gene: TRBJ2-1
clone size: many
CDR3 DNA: TGCAGTGCTAGAGATTCCAGCTCAGCCTACAATGAGCAGTTCTTC
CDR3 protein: CSARDSSSAYNEQFF

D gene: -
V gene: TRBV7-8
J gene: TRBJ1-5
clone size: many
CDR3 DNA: TGTGCCAGCAGCTTGAACTTCTTGGGGAATCAGCCCCAGCATTTT
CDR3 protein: CASSLNFLGNQPQHF

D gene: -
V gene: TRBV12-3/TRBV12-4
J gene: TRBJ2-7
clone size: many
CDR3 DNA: TGTGCCAGCAGTTACAGGGTTGCCGAGCAGTACTTC
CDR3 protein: CASSYRVAEQYF

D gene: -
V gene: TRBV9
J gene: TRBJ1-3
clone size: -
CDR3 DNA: TGTGCCAGCAGCGGCGCCCTGGGCAGCCGGAGGACCATATATTTT
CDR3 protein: CASSGALGSRRTIYF

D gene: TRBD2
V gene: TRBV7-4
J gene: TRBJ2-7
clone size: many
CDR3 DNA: TGTGCCAGCAGCTTAGGGCCTAGCGGGAGGGCCTACGAGCAGTACTTC
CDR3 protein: CASSLGPSGRAYEQYF

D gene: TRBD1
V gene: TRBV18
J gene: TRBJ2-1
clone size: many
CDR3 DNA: TGTGCCAGCTCCCCTTCGGGACAGCTAGACAATGAGCAGTTCTTC
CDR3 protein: CASSPSGQLDNEQFF

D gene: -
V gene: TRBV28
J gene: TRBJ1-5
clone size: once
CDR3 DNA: TGTGCCAGCAGTTTAATTGTCGAGCCCCAGCATTTT
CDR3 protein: CASSLIVEPQHF

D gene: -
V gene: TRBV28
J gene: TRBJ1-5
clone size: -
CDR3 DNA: TGTGCCAGCAGACCTCCCGACAATCAGCCCCAGCATTTT
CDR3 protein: CASRPPDNQPQHF

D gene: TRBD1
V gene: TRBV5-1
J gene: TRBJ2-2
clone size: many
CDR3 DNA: TGCGCCAGCAGCTTGTCGGGGACAGGGGTCACCGGGGAGCTGTTTTTT
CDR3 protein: CASSLSGTGVTGELFF

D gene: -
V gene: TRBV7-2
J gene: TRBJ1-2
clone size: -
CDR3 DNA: TGTGCCAGCAGCTTAGAGGGGTGGGGTGGCTACACCTTC
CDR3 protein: CASSLEGWGGYTF

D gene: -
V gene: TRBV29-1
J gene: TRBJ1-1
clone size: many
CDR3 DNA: TGCAGCGTTGGGAATGGGGTGGACACTGAAGCTTTCTTT
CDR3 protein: CSVGNGVDTEAFF

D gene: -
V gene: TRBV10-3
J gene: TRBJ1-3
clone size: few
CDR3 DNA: TGTGCCATCAGTGAAGGCGACCTGATCTCTGGAAACACCATATATTTT
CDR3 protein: CAISEGDLISGNTIYF

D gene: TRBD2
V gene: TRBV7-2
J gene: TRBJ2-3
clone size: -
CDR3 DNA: TGTGCCAGCAAGGAACTAGCGGGAGGTTCAGATACGCAGTATTTT
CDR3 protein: CASKELAGGSDTQYF